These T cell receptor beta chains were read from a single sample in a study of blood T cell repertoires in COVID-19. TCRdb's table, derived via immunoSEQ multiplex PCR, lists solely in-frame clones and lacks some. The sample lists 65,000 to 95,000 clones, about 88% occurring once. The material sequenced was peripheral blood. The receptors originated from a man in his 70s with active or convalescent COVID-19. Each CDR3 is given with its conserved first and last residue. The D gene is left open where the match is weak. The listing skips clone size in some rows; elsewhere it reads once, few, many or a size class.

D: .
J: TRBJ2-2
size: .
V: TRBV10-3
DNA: TGTGCCATCAGAGGAGACGGGGAGCTGTTTTTT
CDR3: CAIRGDGELFF

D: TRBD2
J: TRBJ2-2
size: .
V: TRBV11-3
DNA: TGTGCCAGCAGCTTCGGGACTAGCCCGGCCGGGGAGCTGTTTTTT
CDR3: CASSFGTSPAGELFF

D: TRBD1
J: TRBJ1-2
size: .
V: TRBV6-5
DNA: TGTGCCAGCAGCCAGGGACAGGGGGCGACAGGCTACACCTTC
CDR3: CASSQGQGATGYTF

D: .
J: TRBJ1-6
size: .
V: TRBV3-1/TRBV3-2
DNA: TGTGCCAGCAGCCAGCCGGGACAACTGGTAACCCTCCACTTT
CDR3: CASSQPGQLVTLHF

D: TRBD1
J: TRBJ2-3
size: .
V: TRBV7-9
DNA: TGTGCCAGCAGCCCAGGCCGGACAGGGGAAGCAGATACGCAGTATTTT
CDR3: CASSPGRTGEADTQYF

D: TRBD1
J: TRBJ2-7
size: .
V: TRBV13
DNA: TGTGCCAGCAGCCCCGGGACAGGGTTCTACGAGCAGTACTTC
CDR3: CASSPGTGFYEQYF

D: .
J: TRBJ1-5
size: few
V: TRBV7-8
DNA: TGTGCCAGCAGCTTATCAGGGTCCCAGCCCCAGCATTTT
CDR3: CASSLSGSQPQHF

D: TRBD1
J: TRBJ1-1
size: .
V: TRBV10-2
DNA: TGCGCCAGCAGTATTATGGGACAGGCCAACACTGAAGCTTTCTTT
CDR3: CASSIMGQANTEAFF

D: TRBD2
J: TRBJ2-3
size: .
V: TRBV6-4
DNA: TGTGCCAGCAGCCAGTTAGCGGGACAAGATACGCAGTATTTT
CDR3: CASSQLAGQDTQYF

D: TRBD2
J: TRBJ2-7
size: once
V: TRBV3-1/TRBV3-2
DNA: TGTGCCAGCAGCCAAGAACCTAGCGGGAGTTACGAGCAGTACTTC
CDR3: CASSQEPSGSYEQYF

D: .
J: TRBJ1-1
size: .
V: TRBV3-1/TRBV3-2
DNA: TGTGCCAGCAGCCAATGGCCCCAGGGTGGCGACACTGAAGCTTTCTTT
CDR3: CASSQWPQGGDTEAFF

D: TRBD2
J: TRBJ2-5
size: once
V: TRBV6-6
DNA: TGTGCCAGCAGTTACGTTCCGGGACTAGGGCGTCAGACCCAGTACTTC
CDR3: CASSYVPGLGRQTQYF

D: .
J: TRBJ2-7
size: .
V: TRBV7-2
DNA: TGTGCCAGCAGCTCGATGCGGGACAGCTACGAGCAGTACTTC
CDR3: CASSSMRDSYEQYF

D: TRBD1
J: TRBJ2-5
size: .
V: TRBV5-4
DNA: TGTGCCAGCAGCTTTGGCAGGGGGCTAGAGACCCAGTACTTC
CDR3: CASSFGRGLETQYF

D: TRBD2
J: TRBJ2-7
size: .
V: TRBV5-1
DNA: TGCGCCAGCAGCTCCGGACTAGCGGGAGGTCTCGTCCACGAGCAGTACTTC
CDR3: CASSSGLAGGLVHEQYF

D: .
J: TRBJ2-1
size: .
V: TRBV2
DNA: TGTGCCAGCAGTGATTTGGTCCTCCGGAATGAGCAGTTCTTC
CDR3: CASSDLVLRNEQFF

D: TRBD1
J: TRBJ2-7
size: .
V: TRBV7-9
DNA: TGTGCCAGCAGCTTAGCAGCGGGTTCCCGGGACAGGGATTACGAGCAGTACTTC
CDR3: CASSLAAGSRDRDYEQYF

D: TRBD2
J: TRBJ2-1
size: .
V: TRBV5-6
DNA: TGTGCCAGCAGCTTGTTATGGACTAGCGGTTACAATGAGCAGTTCTTC
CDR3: CASSLLWTSGYNEQFF

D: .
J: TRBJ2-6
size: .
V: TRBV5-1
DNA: TGTGCCAGCAGCCCCCAGGTGGGGGCCAACGTCCTGACTTTC
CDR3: CASSPQVGANVLTF

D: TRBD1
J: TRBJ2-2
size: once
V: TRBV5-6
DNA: TGTGCCAGCAGCTTGGTGGTCCCCCGGGGGACAGGGTATACCGGGGAGCTGTTTTTT
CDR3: CASSLVVPRGTGYTGELFF

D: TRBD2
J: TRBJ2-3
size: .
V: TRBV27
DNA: TGTGCCAGCAGTGTACCACTAGCGCATTGCACAGATACGCAGTATTTT
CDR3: CASSVPLAHCTDTQYF

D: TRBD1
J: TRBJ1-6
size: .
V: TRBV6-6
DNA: TGTGCCAGCAGTTACTCGGACAGGTTAGGTTCACCCCTCCACTTT
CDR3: CASSYSDRLGSPLHF

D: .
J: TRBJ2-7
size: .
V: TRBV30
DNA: TGTGCCTGGAGCGATTTCGGGAGAGGCGAGCAGTACTTC
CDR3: CAWSDFGRGEQYF

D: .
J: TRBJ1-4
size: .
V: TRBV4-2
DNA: TGTGCCAGCAGCCAGGGGGGATCAACTAATGAAAAACTGTTTTTT
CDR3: CASSQGGSTNEKLFF

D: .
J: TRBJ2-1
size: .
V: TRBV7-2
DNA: TGTGCCAGCAGCTCACCGACAGGGAGGAATGAGCAGTTCTTC
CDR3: CASSSPTGRNEQFF

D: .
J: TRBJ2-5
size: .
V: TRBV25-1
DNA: TGTGCCAGCAGTGAACCGGGGTACCAAGAGACCCAGTACTTC
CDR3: CASSEPGYQETQYF

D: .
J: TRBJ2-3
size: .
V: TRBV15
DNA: TGTGCCACCAGCAGCCCTCTCGGCGGGGCGAGCACAGATACGCAGTATTTT
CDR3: CATSSPLGGASTDTQYF

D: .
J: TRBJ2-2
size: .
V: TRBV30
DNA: TGTGCCTGGAGTGTATTAGGGCAGGGCACCGGGGAGCTGTTTTTT
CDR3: CAWSVLGQGTGELFF

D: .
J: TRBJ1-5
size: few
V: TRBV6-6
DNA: TGTGCCAGCAGCACCGGTGGGAGTCAGCCCCAGCATTTT
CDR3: CASSTGGSQPQHF

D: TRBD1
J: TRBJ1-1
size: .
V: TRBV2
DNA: TGTGCCAGGTCAGGGGGCAGGGGTGAAGCTTTCTTT
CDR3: CARSGGRGEAFF

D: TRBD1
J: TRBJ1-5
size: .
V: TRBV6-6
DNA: TGTGCCAGCAGTTCGGGGACAGGGGCCAGCAATCAGCCCCAGCATTTT
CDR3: CASSSGTGASNQPQHF

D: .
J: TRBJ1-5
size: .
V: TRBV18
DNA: TGTGCCAGCTCACCAGGACTGAAACAGCCCCAGCATTTT
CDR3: CASSPGLKQPQHF

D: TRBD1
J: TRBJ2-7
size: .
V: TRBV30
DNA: TGTGCCTGGAGTGTACCCGGGACAGCCTACGAGCAGTACTTC
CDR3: CAWSVPGTAYEQYF

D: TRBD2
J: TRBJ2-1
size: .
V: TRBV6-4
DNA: TGTGCCAGCAGTGCGCTAGCGGGGGGCCGAGGGATTGAGCAGTTCTTC
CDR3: CASSALAGGRGIEQFF

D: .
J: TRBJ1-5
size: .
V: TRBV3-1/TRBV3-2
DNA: TGTGCCAGCAGCCAAGCCCTCCTCCAGCCCCAGCATTTT
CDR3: CASSQALLQPQHF

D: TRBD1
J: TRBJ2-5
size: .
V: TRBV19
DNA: TGTGCCAGTAGTATCCAGCCCGGACAGGACAAGTACTTC
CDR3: CASSIQPGQDKYF

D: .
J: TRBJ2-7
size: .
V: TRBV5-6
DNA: TGTGCCAGCGAAGCGCCCAGCTCCTACGAGCAGTACTTC
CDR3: CASEAPSSYEQYF

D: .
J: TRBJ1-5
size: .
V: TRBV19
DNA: TGTGCCAGTAGTATGCGGGGCAGGGGCAATCAGCCCCAGCATTTT
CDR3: CASSMRGRGNQPQHF

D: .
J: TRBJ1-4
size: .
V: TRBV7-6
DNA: TGTGCCAGCAGCTTAGAGAGTTTTAATGAAAAACTGTTTTTT
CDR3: CASSLESFNEKLFF

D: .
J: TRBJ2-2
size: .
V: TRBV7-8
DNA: TGTGCCAGCAGCCGAGACAGGCTGAACACCGGGGAGCTGTTTTTT
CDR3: CASSRDRLNTGELFF

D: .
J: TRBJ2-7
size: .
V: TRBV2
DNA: TGTGCCAGCAGTGAAGAATTTCATTACGAGCAGTACTTC
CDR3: CASSEEFHYEQYF

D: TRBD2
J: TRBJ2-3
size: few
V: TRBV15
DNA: TGTGCCACCAGCAGAAATAGCGGGAGTACAGATACGCAGTATTTT
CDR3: CATSRNSGSTDTQYF

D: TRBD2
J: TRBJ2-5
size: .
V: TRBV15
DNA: TGTGCCACCAGCAGAGATAGGAGCGGGAGGGCCGAAGAGACCCAGTACTTC
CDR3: CATSRDRSGRAEETQYF

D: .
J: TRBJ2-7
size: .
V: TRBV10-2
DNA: TGCGCCAGCAGTGAGACGGCGCGGTACGAGCAGTACTTC
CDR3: CASSETARYEQYF

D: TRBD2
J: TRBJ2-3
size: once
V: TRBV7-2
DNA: TGTGCCAGCAGCTCGATGCTGTTTAGCGGGGGGCACACAGATACGCAGTATTTT
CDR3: CASSSMLFSGGHTDTQYF

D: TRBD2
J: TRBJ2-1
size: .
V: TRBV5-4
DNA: TGTGCCAGCAGCTTGCCGTTGTGGCGGGGGGGCCGGAACAATGAGCAGTTCTTC
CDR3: CASSLPLWRGGRNNEQFF

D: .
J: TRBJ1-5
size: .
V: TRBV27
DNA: TGTGCCAGCAGTTTATCGGGGGGGTTCGGCAATCAGCCCCAGCATTTT
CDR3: CASSLSGGFGNQPQHF

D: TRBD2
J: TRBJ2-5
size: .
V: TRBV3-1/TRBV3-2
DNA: TGTGCCAGCAGCCAAGGAGGAGCGGGAAGAGAGACCCAGTACTTC
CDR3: CASSQGGAGRETQYF